In its sample, the clone carrying this T cell receptor (beta chain) was seen a few times. Assay used: immunoSEQ multiplex PCR; TCRdb lists only in-frame clones, some missing. This sample yields 77,000 or so clones, of which roughly 80% are seen a single time; around 0.49% belongs to the top ten. These data belong to a study of OX40 agonist ivuxolimab in advanced cancers. The wider study: With ivuxolimab, an agonistic anti-OX40 (CD134) antibody, patients were treated. Participants averaged about 66 years of age (range roughly 23 to 90) and were 82.7% male.

The cohort excluded patients with autoimmune disease history or systemic immunosuppression. The germline V gene has CDR1 MNHNS and CDR2 SASEGT. The CDR3 length is 16 residues. V shed 2 bases and J shed 5 bases, with 16 bases lying between them. The V gene is TRBV6-1, the J gene TRBJ1-5; D might be TRBD1 (6 bases). The material sequenced was CD4+ or CD8+ T cells sorted from blood, taken in a trial of the OX40 agonist ivuxolimab. The source is an adult with an advanced solid tumor such as melanoma, head and neck, liver or kidney cancer. The CDR3 DNA sequence: TGTGCCAGCAGTGAAAGTGCGGGGGCTTGGGATCAGCCCCAGCATTTT. Its protein product is CASSESAGAWDQPQHF.